The source of this TCR beta chain is a study of blood T cells in healthy people across ages. General study findings and limits: It was the long-lived donors that had more naive CD4+ cells and higher diversity than aged donors. A conclusive naive versus antigen-experienced comparison was prevented by the unsorted PBMCs. A roughly linear age-dependent decrease characterized TCR beta diversity per million T cells.

This CDR3 is 16 amino acids long. V lost 7 bases and J lost 7; bases outside the gene matches: 12. A J-beta primer mix and a sample-barcoded 5' primer were used in a second PCR of about 6 to 12 cycles. Using its own MiXCR run on the 5' RACE reads, TCRdb lists one record per CDR3 protein. The sample consists of about 1.6 million distinct CDR3 sequences, about 35% of them appearing once. Remarks on this clonotype: Its antigen is unidentified.

The sequencing input was blood. This receptor was identified in a woman in her twenties or thirties in good health. The chain couples TRBV12-3 or TRBV12-4 to TRBJ2-1; TRBD2 matches at 11 bases. In nucleotides, the CDR3 is TGTGCCAGCATCATTGGGGGGACTAGCGGTAAAAATGAGCAGTTCTTC. Residues: CASIIGGTSGKNEQFF.